This T cell receptor (beta chain) derives from a study of T cell responses to AZD1222 COVID-19 vaccine. Study results and limitations: Baseline testing showed seropositivity in only a handful of AZD1222 recipients. There were mostly white British donors and more females than males, and clonal diversity was possibly underestimated.

Looked up from germline, CDR1 is KGHSH and CDR2 is LQKENI. The CDR3 is made up of 18 amino acids. Trimming stripped 3 bases from V and 0 bases from J, with 17 bases between. Here immunoSEQ multiplex PCR was the method, and the copy in TCRdb shows in-frame clones only, minus some. The data show roughly 270,000 clones, almost 95% seen once. As for this clone: Its cognate antigen is unknown.

Some second doses came at about 4 weeks and others at about 12 weeks; these were pooled. V gene TRBV18 combines with J gene TRBJ2-2, with D possibly being TRBD2 (6 bases). This sequence originates from an adult who received the AZD1222 COVID-19 vaccine. This sample comprised peripheral blood, obtained 28 days after the second AZD1222 dose. The CDR3 DNA follows: TGTGCCAGCTCACCGCCGTCGGTCGGAGGGGCGAACACCGGGGAGCTGTTTTTT. This translates into CASSPPSVGGANTGELFF.